This TCR beta chain was documented in a study of human T cells and chemical hapten exposure. Within the library, unique molecular identifiers were attached to each individual cDNA molecule. MiXCR was run by TCRdb on the RACE reads, yielding one entry per CDR3 protein. Of 300,000 to 400,000 distinct CDR3 sequences listed, under 8% are singletons. Time point noted: patch test 1, 2 weeks after DPC sensitization. The treatment was: therapeutic diphenylcyclopropenone sensitization with weekly scalp DPC. This CDR3 contains 15 residues. CDR1 and CDR2 (germline): SQVTM, ANQGSEA. V shed 5 bases and J 7 bases; nucleotides not matched to a gene: 12. This clonotype was seen only a few times.

V is TRBV29-1 and J is TRBJ2-1, with TRBD2 matching 9 bases. The receptor comes from a woman aged 18 to 35 with alopecia areata. Some clones in this sample may be carry-over from other donors' samples. The sequencing used whole blood, collected in connection with sensitization to the hapten diphenylcyclopropenone (DPC). DNA of the CDR3: TGCAGCGTTTCAAAAGCCCCTAGCGGGGTTAATGAGCAGTTCTTC. Protein product: CSVSKAPSGVNEQFF.